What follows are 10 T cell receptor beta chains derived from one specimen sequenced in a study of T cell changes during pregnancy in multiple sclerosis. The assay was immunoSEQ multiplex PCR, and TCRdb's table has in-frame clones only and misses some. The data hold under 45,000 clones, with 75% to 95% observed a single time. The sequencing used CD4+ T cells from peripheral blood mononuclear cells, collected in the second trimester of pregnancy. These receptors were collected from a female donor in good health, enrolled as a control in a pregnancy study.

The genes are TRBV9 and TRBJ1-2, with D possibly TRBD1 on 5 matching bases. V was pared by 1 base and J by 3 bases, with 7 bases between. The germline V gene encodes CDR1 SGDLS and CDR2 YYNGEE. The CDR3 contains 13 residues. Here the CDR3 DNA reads TGTGCCAGCAGCGTATCGGGGGACTATGGCTACACCTTC. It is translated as CASSVSGDYGYTF.

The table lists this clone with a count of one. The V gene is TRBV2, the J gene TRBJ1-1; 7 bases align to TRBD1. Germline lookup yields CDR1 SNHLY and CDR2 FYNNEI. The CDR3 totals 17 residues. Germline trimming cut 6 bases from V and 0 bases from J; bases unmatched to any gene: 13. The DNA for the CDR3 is TGTGCCAGCAGAGGGAGGACAGGTGAACTCCTGAACACTGAAGCTTTCTTT. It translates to CASRGRTGELLNTEAFF.

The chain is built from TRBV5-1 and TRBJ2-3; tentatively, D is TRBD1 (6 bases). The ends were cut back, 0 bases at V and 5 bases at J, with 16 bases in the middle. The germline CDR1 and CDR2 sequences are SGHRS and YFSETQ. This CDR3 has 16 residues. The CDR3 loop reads CASSLGGGHEGDTQYF. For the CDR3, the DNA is TGCGCCAGCAGCTTGGGAGGGGGACACGAGGGAGATACGCAGTATTTT.

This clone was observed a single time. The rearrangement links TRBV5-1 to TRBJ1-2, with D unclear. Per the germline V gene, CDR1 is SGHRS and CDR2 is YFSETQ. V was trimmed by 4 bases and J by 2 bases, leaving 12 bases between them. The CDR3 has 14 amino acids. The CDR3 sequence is CASSPGVVNYGYTF. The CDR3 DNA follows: TGCGCCAGCAGCCCCGGGGTAGTGAACTATGGCTACACCTTC.

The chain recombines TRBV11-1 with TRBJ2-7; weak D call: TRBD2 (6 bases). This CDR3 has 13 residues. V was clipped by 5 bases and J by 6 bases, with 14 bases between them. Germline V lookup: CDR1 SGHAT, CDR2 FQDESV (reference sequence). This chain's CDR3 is CASSQRRGGEQYF. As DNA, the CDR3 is TGTGCCAGCAGCCAGCGAAGGGGAGGCGAGCAGTACTTC.

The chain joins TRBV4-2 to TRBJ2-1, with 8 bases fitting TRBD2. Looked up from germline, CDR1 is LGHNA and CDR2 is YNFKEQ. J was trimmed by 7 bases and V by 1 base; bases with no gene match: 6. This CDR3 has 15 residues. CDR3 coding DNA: TGTGCCAGCAGCCAAGCCCTAGCGGGTGGGAATGAGCAGTTCTTC. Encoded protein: CASSQALAGGNEQFF.

In DNA form, the CDR3 reads TGTGCCATCAGTCCGGGACAAGGGTTCACCGGGGAGCTGTTTTTT. It encodes CAISPGQGFTGELFF. The chain links TRBV10-3 to TRBJ2-2, with a weak D call TRBD1 (6 bases). Per the germline V gene, CDR1 is ENHRY and CDR2 is SYGVKD. Trimming pared 5 bases from V and 4 bases from J, leaving 14 bases between. This CDR3 is 15 amino acids long.

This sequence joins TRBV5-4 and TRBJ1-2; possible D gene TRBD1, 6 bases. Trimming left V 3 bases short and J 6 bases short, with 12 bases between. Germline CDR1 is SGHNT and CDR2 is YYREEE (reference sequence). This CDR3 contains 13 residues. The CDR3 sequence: CASSSQGSHGYTF. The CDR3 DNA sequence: TGTGCCAGCAGCTCACAGGGTAGCCATGGCTACACCTTC.

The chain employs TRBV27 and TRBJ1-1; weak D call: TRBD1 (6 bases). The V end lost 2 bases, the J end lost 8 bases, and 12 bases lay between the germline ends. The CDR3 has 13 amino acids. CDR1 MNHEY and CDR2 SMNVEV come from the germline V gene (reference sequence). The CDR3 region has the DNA TGTGCCAGCAGTTTACAGGGGCTAGGGGAAGCTTTCTTT. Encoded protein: CASSLQGLGEAFF.

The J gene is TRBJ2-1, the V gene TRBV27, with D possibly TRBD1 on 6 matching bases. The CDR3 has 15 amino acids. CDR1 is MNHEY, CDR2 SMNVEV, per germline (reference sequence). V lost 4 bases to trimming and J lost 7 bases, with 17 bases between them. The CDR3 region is CASSSRPQGKNEQFF. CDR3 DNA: TGTGCCAGCAGTTCCCGCCCGCAGGGGAAAAATGAGCAGTTCTTC.